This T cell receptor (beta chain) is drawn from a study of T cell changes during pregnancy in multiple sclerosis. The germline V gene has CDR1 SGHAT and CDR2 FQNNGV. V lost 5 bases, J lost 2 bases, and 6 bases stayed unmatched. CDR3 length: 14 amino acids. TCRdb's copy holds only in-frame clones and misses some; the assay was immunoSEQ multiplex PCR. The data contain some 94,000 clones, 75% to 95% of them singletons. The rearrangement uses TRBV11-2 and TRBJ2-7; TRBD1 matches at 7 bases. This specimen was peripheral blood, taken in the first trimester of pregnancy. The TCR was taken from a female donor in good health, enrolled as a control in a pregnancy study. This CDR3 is CASSPQGQAYEQYF. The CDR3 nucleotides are TGTGCCAGCAGCCCACAAGGACAGGCCTACGAGCAGTACTTC.